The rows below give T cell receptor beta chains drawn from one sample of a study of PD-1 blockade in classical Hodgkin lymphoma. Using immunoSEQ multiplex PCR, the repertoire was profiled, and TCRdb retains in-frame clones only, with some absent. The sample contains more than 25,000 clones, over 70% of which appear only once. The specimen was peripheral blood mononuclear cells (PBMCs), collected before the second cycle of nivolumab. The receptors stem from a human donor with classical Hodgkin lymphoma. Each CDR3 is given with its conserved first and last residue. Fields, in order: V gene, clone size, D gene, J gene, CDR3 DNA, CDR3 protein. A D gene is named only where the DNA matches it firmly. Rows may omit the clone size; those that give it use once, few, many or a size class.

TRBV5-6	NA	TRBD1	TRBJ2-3	TGTGCCAGCAGCTTGATGACTTTTGACAGGGGGGCGAGTACGCAGTATTTT	CASSLMTFDRGASTQYF
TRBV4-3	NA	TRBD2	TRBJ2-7	TGCGCCAGCAGCCAAGGACTAGCGGGAGGGGGGGAGCAGTACTTC	CASSQGLAGGGEQYF
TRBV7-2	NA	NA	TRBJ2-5	TGTGCCAGCAGCCGAGAAGAGACCCAGTACTTC	CASSREETQYF
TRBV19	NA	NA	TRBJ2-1	TGTGCCAGTAGTATAAGTCAGGACAATGAGCAGTTCTTC	CASSISQDNEQFF
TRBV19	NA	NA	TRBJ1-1	TGTGCCAGTGGGCAAAGTTTTCCGAACACTGAAGCTTTCTTT	CASGQSFPNTEAFF
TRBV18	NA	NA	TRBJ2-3	TGTGCCAGCTCGATCGCGGGCGGGGATACAGATACGCAGTATTTT	CASSIAGGDTDTQYF
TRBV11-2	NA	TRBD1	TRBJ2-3	TGTGCCAGCAGCGGCCGGGACAGGGATGGAGATACGCAGTATTTT	CASSGRDRDGDTQYF
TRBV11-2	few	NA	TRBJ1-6	TGTGCCAGCAGCTTAGGACGTTATAATTCACCCCTCCACTTT	CASSLGRYNSPLHF
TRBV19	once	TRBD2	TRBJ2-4	TGTGCCAGTAGTATAGCTCTAGCGGGTTTGCAAAACATTCAGTACTTC	CASSIALAGLQNIQYF
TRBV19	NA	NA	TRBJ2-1	TGTGCCAGTAGTAATCAGGGAGCCTACAATGAGCAGTTCTTC	CASSNQGAYNEQFF
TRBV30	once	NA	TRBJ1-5	TGTGCCTGGAGTGTAGGGAGCAATCAGCCCCAGCATTTT	CAWSVGSNQPQHF
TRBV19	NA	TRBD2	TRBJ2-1	TGTGCCAGTAGTAACGGACTAGCGGGGGGGGATGAGCAGTTCTTC	CASSNGLAGGDEQFF
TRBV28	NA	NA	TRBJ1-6	TGTGCCAGCAGTCCATCCTTGGGATACGAATCACCCCTCCACTTT	CASSPSLGYESPLHF
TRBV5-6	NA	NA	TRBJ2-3	TGTGCCAGCAGTCAGCCAGGGGATACTAGCACAGATACGCAGTATTTT	CASSQPGDTSTDTQYF
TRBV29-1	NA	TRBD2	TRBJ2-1	TGCAGCGTTGAACTAGCGGGAGGAGCCTACAATGAGCAGTTCTTC	CSVELAGGAYNEQFF
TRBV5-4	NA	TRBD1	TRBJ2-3	TGTGCCAGCAGCTGGCACAGGGGAGTTGGCACAGATACGCAGTATTTT	CASSWHRGVGTDTQYF
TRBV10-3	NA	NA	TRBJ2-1	TGTGCCATCAGTGAGTGGAGGGCAGGAAGGTCTGTGGAATACAATGAGCAGTTCTTC	CAISEWRAGRSVEYNEQFF
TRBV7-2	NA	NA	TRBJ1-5	TGTGCCAGCAGCCGCTATAATCAGCCCCAGCATTTT	CASSRYNQPQHF
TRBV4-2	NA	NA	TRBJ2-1	TGTGCCAGCAGCCAAGTCGGTAGCCTCAATGAGCAGTTCTTC	CASSQVGSLNEQFF
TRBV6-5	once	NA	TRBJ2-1	TGTGCCAGCAGTTACGGAGGGGCAGGGCTCAATGAGCAGTTCTTC	CASSYGGAGLNEQFF
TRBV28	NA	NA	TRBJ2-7	TGTGCCAGCAGTTTATGGGGGAGACTAGAGCAGTACTTC	CASSLWGRLEQYF
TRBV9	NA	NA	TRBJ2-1	TGTGCCAGCAGCGCCGACAGCCGAACCTACAATGAGCAGTTCTTC	CASSADSRTYNEQFF
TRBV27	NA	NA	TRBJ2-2	TGTGCCAGCAAGGGACACAACACCGGGGAGCTGTTTTTT	CASKGHNTGELFF
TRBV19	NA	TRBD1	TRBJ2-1	TGTGCCAGCGAGGGACAGAGCTCCTACAATGAGCAGTTCTTC	CASEGQSSYNEQFF
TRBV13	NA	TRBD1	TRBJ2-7	TGTGCCAGCAGCGGATCCAGGGGGCCAACCTACGAGCAGTACTTC	CASSGSRGPTYEQYF
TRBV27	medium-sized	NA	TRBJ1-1	TGTGCCAGCAGTCTCGGGGAGAACACTGAAGCTTTCTTT	CASSLGENTEAFF
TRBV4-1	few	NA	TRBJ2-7	TGCGCCAGCAGCCGATCCCTTGTGTCGCAGGCATCCTACGAGCAGTACTTC	CASSRSLVSQASYEQYF
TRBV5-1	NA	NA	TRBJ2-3	TGCGCCAGCAGCTTATCTGCGACACTTAGCACAGATACGCAGTATTTT	CASSLSATLSTDTQYF
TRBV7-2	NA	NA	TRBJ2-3	TGTGCCAGCAGCAAACAAGCGCGGACAGATACGCAGTATTTT	CASSKQARTDTQYF
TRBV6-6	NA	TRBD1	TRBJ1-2	TGTGCCAGCACCCGGACAGGGTTTAACTATGGCTACACCTTC	CASTRTGFNYGYTF
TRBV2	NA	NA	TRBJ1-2	TGTGCCAGCAGTGTTGGTTATGGGCCCTATGGCTACACCTTC	CASSVGYGPYGYTF
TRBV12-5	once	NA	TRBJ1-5	TGTGCTAGTGGTTTGGGGGACGTTAGCAATCAGCCCCAGCATTTT	CASGLGDVSNQPQHF
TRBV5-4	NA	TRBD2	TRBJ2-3	TGTGCCAGCAGCTTGGGCGGGGGGGCCGAATATACGCAGTATTTT	CASSLGGGAEYTQYF
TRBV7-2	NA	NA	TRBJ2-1	TGTGCCAGCAGCTCCGCCGGGGCGGGGTCCTACAATGAGCAGTTCTTC	CASSSAGAGSYNEQFF
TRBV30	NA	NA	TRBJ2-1	TGTGCCTGGAGTGTCAGGGCGTTCTACAATGAGCAGTTCTTC	CAWSVRAFYNEQFF
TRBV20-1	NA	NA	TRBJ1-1	TGCAGTGCTAAGGGGAACACTGAAGCTTTCTTT	CSAKGNTEAFF
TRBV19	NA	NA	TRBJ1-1	TGTGCCAGTAGTACCTTCAACCAGTTGAGCACTGAAGCTTTCTTT	CASSTFNQLSTEAFF
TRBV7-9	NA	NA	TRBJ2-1	TGTGCCAGCACCCACTCAGGAGGGGTGGGGAGCAATGAGCAGTTCTTC	CASTHSGGVGSNEQFF
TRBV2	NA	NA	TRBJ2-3	TGTGCCAGCAGTGCAACAGGGAGGTCAGATACGCAGTATTTT	CASSATGRSDTQYF
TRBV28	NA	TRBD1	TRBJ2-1	TGTGCCAGCAGTAGGGACAGGGGGCTTAGGTATTATGAGCAGTTCTTC	CASSRDRGLRYYEQFF
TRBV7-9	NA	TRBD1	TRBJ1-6	TGTGCCAGCAGCTTTGGACAGGGGGCTTTTCAATCACCCCTCCACTTT	CASSFGQGAFQSPLHF
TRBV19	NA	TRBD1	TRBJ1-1	TGTGCCAGTAGTACCGGGACAGGGATCACTGAAGCTTTCTTT	CASSTGTGITEAFF
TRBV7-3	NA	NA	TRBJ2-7	TGTGCCAGCAGCTTATCGCCCGGCTCCTACGAGCAGTACTTC	CASSLSPGSYEQYF
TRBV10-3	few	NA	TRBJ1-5	TGTGCCATCAGTGAAGTGGGGGCTCGAGGGCCCCAGCATTTT	CAISEVGARGPQHF
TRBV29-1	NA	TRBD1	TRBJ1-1	TGCAGCGCCCCGGGACAGGGGCCTATGAACACTGAAGCTTTCTTT	CSAPGQGPMNTEAFF
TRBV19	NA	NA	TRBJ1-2	TGTGCCAGTAGTATAAGCCCCGGACCGGGTAACTATGGCTACACCTTC	CASSISPGPGNYGYTF
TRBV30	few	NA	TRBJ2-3	TGTGCCTGGGCTATAGGATTACTCACAGATACGCAGTATTTT	CAWAIGLLTDTQYF
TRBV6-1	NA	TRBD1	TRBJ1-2	TGTGCCAGCAGGACGACAGGGCGTTCCGGCTACACCTTC	CASRTTGRSGYTF
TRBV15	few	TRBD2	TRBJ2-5	TGTGCCACCAGCAGAGGGGGACTAGCTCCCTCGGAGACCCAGTACTTC	CATSRGGLAPSETQYF
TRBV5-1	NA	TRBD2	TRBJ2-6	TGCGCCAGCAGCTTCCCTAGCGGGGGATCTGGGGCCAACGTCCTGACTTTC	CASSFPSGGSGANVLTF
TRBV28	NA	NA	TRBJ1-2	TGTGCCAGCAACGGGGGAACAGGGAGGTGGGACGGCTACACCTTC	CASNGGTGRWDGYTF
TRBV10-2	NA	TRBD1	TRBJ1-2	TGCGCCAGCAGCCCACAGGGGGTCTATGGCTACACCTTC	CASSPQGVYGYTF
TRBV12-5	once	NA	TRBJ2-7	TGTGCTAGTGGTTTGATCCCGGAATACGCAGGGGCAAGGGTGACTAACTACGAGCAGTACTTC	CASGLIPEYAGARVTNYEQYF
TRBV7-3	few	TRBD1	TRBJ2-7	TGTGCCAGCAGCTTACAGGGGGACCTATCCTACGAGCAGTACTTC	CASSLQGDLSYEQYF